The 27 T cell receptor beta chains reported below all come from one sample, sequenced in a study of CD8+CD57+ T cells in acquired aplastic anemia. Genomic DNA provided the template from which TCR beta VDJ and CDR3 profiles were obtained. TCRdb analysed the reads with MiXCR anew, one entry per CDR3 protein. The sample consists of 150,000 to 200,000 distinct CDR3 sequences, over 40% of them appearing once. CD8+CD57+ cell expansion, shown by flow cytometry, had occurred in the patients selected for sequencing. The specimen sequenced was sorted CD4+, CD8+, or CD8+CD57+ T cells (not recorded which) from PBMCs. Receptors were obtained from a human donor with aplastic anemia.

This clonotype was counted many times. The chain links TRBV25-1 to TRBJ1-2; a possible D gene is TRBD1 (5 bases). CDR1 is MGHDK and CDR2 is SYGVNS in the germline V gene. Trimming removed 3 bases from V and 8 bases from J, with 19 bases in between. The length of the CDR3 is 15 residues. Here the CDR3 DNA reads TGTGCCAGCAGTGATTTAGGGACTGTCTCGGGCGGCTACACCTTC. Protein sequence: CASSDLGTVSGGYTF.

This clonotype was counted ten times or more. The chain employs TRBV20-1 and TRBJ2-2, with D possibly called TRBD1 or TRBD2 (5 bases each). V dropped 8 bases and J dropped 0 bases, with 16 bases sitting between them. Germline values: CDR1 DFQATT, CDR2 SNEGSKA (reference sequence). CDR3 length equals 15 residues. The CDR3, as DNA: TGCAGTTCCCCAGGTTTGGGGGCGAACACCGGGGAGCTGTTTTTT. Residues: CSSPGLGANTGELFF.

This clonotype came up a few times. The V gene is TRBV2, the J gene TRBJ1-5; TRBD1 matches 10 bases. CDR3 length: 14 amino acids. The V gene end was trimmed by 6 bases and the J gene end by 3 bases; junction bases not matched to a gene: 2. Germline CDR1 is SNHLY and CDR2 is FYNNEI. The chain's CDR3 is CASSGQGVNQPQHF. The CDR3 bases are TGTGCCAGCAGCGGACAGGGGGTCAATCAGCCCCAGCATTTT.

This clonotype was seen only a few times. The V call is TRBV19, the J call TRBJ2-7; D possibly uses TRBD1 or TRBD2 (5 bases each). V lost 5 bases to trimming and J lost 3 bases, with 14 bases between them. Germline V lookup: CDR1 LNHDA, CDR2 SQIVND (reference sequence). The CDR3 loop spans 14 amino acids. CDR3: CASSRRDGNYEQYV. The CDR3 DNA is TGTGCCAGTAGTCGCCGGGACGGGAACTACGAGCAGTACGTC.

The chain carries TRBV29-1 and TRBJ2-2, with a possible D match to TRBD1 (5 bases). Between the trimmed V and J ends, which lost 5 bases and 3 bases, there was a span of 10 bases. CDR1 SQVTM and CDR2 ANQGSEA come from the germline V gene. The CDR3 is made up of 13 amino acids. The CDR3 DNA reads as TGCAGCGTTTGGACACCGTACACCGGGGAGCTGTTTTTT. Translating gives CSVWTPYTGELFF.

This clonotype showed up many times. The V call is TRBV5-1, the J call TRBJ2-1; D is perhaps TRBD1 or TRBD2 (5 bases each). Per the germline V gene, CDR1 is SGHRS and CDR2 is YFSETQ. V dropped 3 bases and J dropped 0 bases, with 10 bases sitting between them. This CDR3 is built from 15 residues. CDR3 protein: CASSYAGTSYNEQFF. CDR3 bases: TGCGCCAGCAGCTACGCCGGGACCTCCTACAATGAGCAGTTCTTC.

J is TRBJ2-7 and V is TRBV29-1, with D uncertain. The CDR3 runs to 11 residues. V was cut by 1 base and J by 4 bases, with 5 bases left in between. CDR1 and CDR2 (germline): SQVTM, ANQGSEA. CDR3 coding DNA: TGCAGCGTTGAAGTCCGTTACGAGCAGTACTTC. Amino acid sequence: CSVEVRYEQYF.

The chain employs TRBV9 and TRBJ2-7; 8 bases match TRBD2. Germline V gene lookup returns CDR1 SGDLS and CDR2 YYNGEE. This CDR3 comprises 15 residues. The V segment lost 0 bases and the J segment 4 bases; nucleotides outside the gene matches: 6. The CDR3: CASSVGSGSFYEQYF. The CDR3 DNA reads TGTGCCAGCAGCGTAGGGAGCGGGAGTTTTTACGAGCAGTACTTC.

The chain uses TRBV15 and TRBJ1-5; possible D gene TRBD1, 5 bases. V shed 3 bases and J shed 6 bases, with 18 bases lying between them. This CDR3 contains 16 residues. Germline V gene lookup returns CDR1 LNHNV and CDR2 YYDKDF (reference sequence). The CDR3 DNA reads TGTGCCACCAGCAGGATTGAGGGGAAATATAGTCAGCCCCAGCATTTT. Protein sequence: CATSRIEGKYSQPQHF.

This chain links TRBV2 with TRBJ2-7, with D tentatively TRBD2 (6 bases). There are 14 residues in the CDR3. The germline V gene encodes CDR1 SNHLY and CDR2 FYNNEI. V lost 6 bases and J 2 bases, leaving 14 bases between the germline ends. As DNA, the CDR3 is TGTGCCAGCAGGATTCAGGAGGGACCCTACGAGCAGTACTTC. This sequence encodes CASRIQEGPYEQYF.

The chain combines TRBV29-1 with TRBJ1-2, with D uncertain. Trimming removed 6 bases from V and 1 base from J, with 6 bases in between. Germline loops: CDR1 SQVTM, CDR2 ANQGSEA. The CDR3 covers 11 residues. CDR3 DNA sequence: TGCAGCGTCGTCGTTAACTATGGCTACACCTTC. This encodes CSVVVNYGYTF.

This clonotype appeared many times. The chain recombines TRBV10-3 with TRBJ1-1, with 12 bases lining up with TRBD1. The length of the CDR3 is 15 residues. CDR1 is ENHRY, CDR2 SYGVKD, per germline. Germline trimming cut 6 bases from V and 4 bases from J; bases unmatched to any gene: 6. The CDR3 region is CAIRPGTGGGTEAFF. The CDR3 DNA reads as TGTGCCATCAGGCCCGGGACAGGGGGCGGCACTGAAGCTTTCTTT.

The rearrangement links TRBV10-3 to TRBJ1-3; D not certain. Germline V gene data show CDR1 as ENHRY and CDR2 as SYGVKD. Trimming cost V 3 bases and J 0 bases, with 9 bases left between them. This CDR3 has 15 residues. The CDR3 here is CAISEHGISGNTIYF. The CDR3 DNA is TGTGCCATCAGTGAACACGGAATCTCTGGAAACACCATATATTTT.

The sample holds many counts of this clonotype. J is TRBJ1-2 and V is TRBV6-1; TRBD1 matches at 7 bases. J was trimmed by 5 bases and V by 6 bases; bases with no gene match: 9. From germline, CDR1 is MNHNS and CDR2 SASEGT. The CDR3 totals 14 residues. As DNA, the CDR3 is TGTGCCAGCAGCCTAAGACAGGGTCGGTATGGCTACACCTTC. The encoded protein is CASSLRQGRYGYTF.

This clonotype has ten or more counts. The chain has TRBV20-1 and TRBJ1-3; D gene unclear. From germline, CDR1 is DFQATT and CDR2 SNEGSKA (reference sequence). V lost 5 bases and J lost 0, with 11 bases in between. This CDR3 region has 14 residues. The CDR3: CSALDGSSGNTIYF. The CDR3 DNA is TGCAGTGCTTTGGACGGGAGCTCTGGAAACACCATATATTTT.

There are many counts of this clonotype. The chain is built from TRBV4-1 and TRBJ1-3; D gene unclear. The length of the CDR3 is 13 residues. V lost 0 bases, J lost 15 bases, and 15 bases lay in between. Germline values: CDR1 MGHRA, CDR2 YSYEKL. Here the CDR3 reads CASSQDPTGGRYF. As DNA, the CDR3 is TGCGCCAGCAGCCAAGATCCGACCGGAGGGAGATATTTT.

This clonotype occurred many times. This chain joins TRBV5-5 and TRBJ2-1, with TRBD2 as a possible D gene (5 bases). Germline V gene lookup returns CDR1 SGHKS and CDR2 YYEKEE (reference sequence). This CDR3 spans 13 amino acids. V lost 5 bases, J lost 6 bases, and 12 bases lay in between. The CDR3 sequence is CASSTFGLNEQFF. The CDR3 nucleotides are TGTGCCAGCAGTACATTTGGACTCAATGAGCAGTTCTTC.

This clonotype came up a few times. CDR3 DNA sequence: TGTGCCAGCTCAGAACAGGGGGCGAACACTGAAGCTTTCTTT. Encoded protein: CASSEQGANTEAFF. The chain couples TRBV2 to TRBJ1-1, with TRBD1 identical over 9 bases. CDR1 SNHLY and CDR2 FYNNEI come from the germline V gene. Germline trimming cut 8 bases from V and 1 base from J; bases unmatched to any gene: 5. This CDR3 has 14 residues. The variable domain in full, completed from reference TRBV2 and TRBJ1-1, reads EPEVTQTPSHQVTQMGQEVILRCVPISNHLYFYWYRQILGQKVEFLVSFYNNEISEKSEIFDDQFSVERPDGSNFTLKIRSTKLEDSAMYFCASSEQGANTEAFFGQGTRLTVV.

This clonotype came up a few times. A read error may explain this, as a much larger clone is one base away. Likely a read error: the CDR3 ends without its conserved phenylalanine or tryptophan. The V gene is TRBV6-1, the J gene TRBJ2-5; 11 bases fit TRBD2. Germline assignment: CDR1 MNHNS and CDR2 SASEGT. V shed 6 bases, J shed 4 bases, and the junction held 4 bases outside the gene matches. CDR3 length: 14 amino acids. CDR3 sequence reads: CASSLAGGAETQYS. The CDR3 DNA follows: TGTGCCAGCAGCCTAGCGGGAGGCGCAGAGACCCAGTACTCC.

Written as DNA, the CDR3 is TGTGCCAGCAGTTACTTCCGACAGGGGCCCTACAATGAGCAGTTCTTC. Encoded protein: CASSYFRQGPYNEQFF. The chain joins TRBV6-5 to TRBJ2-1, with 8 nucleotides matching TRBD1. CDR1 is MNHEY, CDR2 SVGAGI, per germline. This CDR3 spans 16 amino acids. With V trimmed by 1 base and J by 2 bases, 4 bases remained unmatched.

The chain recombines TRBV10-3 with TRBJ2-5, with a tentative D call TRBD2 (6 bases). The germline gives CDR1 ENHRY, CDR2 SYGVKD. CDR3 size: 13 residues. With 8 bases removed from V and 0 bases from J, the gap between germline ends came to 10 bases. The CDR3 DNA sequence: TGTGCCATCCAGGGCGGGGACCAAGAGACCCAGTACTTC. Residues: CAIQGGDQETQYF.

This clonotype was observed a few times. The rearrangement links TRBV19 to TRBJ2-7; D uncertain. The CDR3 runs to 12 residues. CDR1 and CDR2 (germline): LNHDA, SQIVND (reference sequence). Trimming cost V 7 bases and J 3 bases, with 10 bases left between them. Here the CDR3 DNA reads TGTGCCAGTACTGGAGACGGCTACGAGCAGTACTTC. Protein: CASTGDGYEQYF.

The chain couples TRBV4-2 to TRBJ2-1; D call uncertain. CDR1 and CDR2 from the germline V gene are LGHNA and YNFKEQ. CDR3 length: 13 amino acids. Trimming removed 3 bases from V and 4 bases from J, with 7 bases in between. The chain's CDR3 is CASSQPLYNEQFF. CDR3 coding DNA: TGTGCCAGCAGCCAGCCCTTATACAATGAGCAGTTCTTC.

This sequence joins TRBV10-2 and TRBJ2-5, with 11 bases aligning to TRBD2. The ends lost 8 bases at V and 3 bases at J; junction bases unmatched: 2. The CDR3 length is 13 residues. Germline CDR1 and CDR2: WSHSY and SAAADI. The CDR3 spells CASGGLAEETQYF. The CDR3 DNA is TGCGCCAGCGGGGGACTAGCGGAAGAGACCCAGTACTTC.

With regard to this clonotype: At one end, the junction sequence differs from germline, possibly due to a read error. CDR3 coding DNA: TGTGCCAGCTCGGGGGCTATGAACACTGGAGCTTTCTTT. Amino acid sequence: CASSGAMNTGAFF. The chain combines TRBV2 with TRBJ1-1, with D possibly matching TRBD1 (6 bases). There are 13 residues in the CDR3. Per germline, CDR1 SNHLY and CDR2 FYNNEI.

The chain recombines TRBV29-1 with TRBJ2-5; D might be TRBD2 (6 bases). The CDR3 is 13 amino acids. V gave up 4 bases and J gave up 5 bases, with 14 bases separating them. The germline V gene has CDR1 SQVTM and CDR2 ANQGSEA. The CDR3 bases are TGCAGCGTTGTGGGTGGAGGGGAGGAGACCCAGTACTTC. Residues: CSVVGGGEETQYF.

This clonotype was counted ten times or more. The chain couples TRBV20-1 to TRBJ2-2, with a tentative D call TRBD2 (6 bases). V dropped 0 bases and J dropped 4 bases, with 12 bases sitting between them. This CDR3 region has 15 residues. CDR1 and CDR2 (germline): DFQATT, SNEGSKA (reference sequence). The DNA for the CDR3 is TGCAGTGCTAGAGATGCCGGGACTCCCACCGGGGAGCTGTTTTTT. Protein sequence: CSARDAGTPTGELFF.